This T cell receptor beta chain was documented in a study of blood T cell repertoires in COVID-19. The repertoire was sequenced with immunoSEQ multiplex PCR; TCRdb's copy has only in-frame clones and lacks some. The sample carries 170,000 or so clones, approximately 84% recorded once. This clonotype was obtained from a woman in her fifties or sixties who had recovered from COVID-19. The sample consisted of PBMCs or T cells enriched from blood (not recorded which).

The chain's CDR3 is CASMLGQGPYEQYF. Written as DNA, the CDR3 is TGTGCCAGCATGCTGGGACAGGGCCCTTACGAGCAGTACTTC. The chain is built from TRBV2 and TRBJ2-7, with 9 bases lining up with TRBD1. Germline CDR1 SNHLY, CDR2 FYNNEI. The CDR3 totals 14 residues. J was trimmed by 4 bases and V by 7 bases; bases with no gene match: 8.